The rows below give T cell receptor beta chains drawn from one sample of a study of cytomegalovirus exposure and HLA in healthy donors. Repertoires were generated with immunoSEQ multiplex PCR, while TCRdb's copy carries only in-frame clones and drops some. The sample lists around 190,000 clones; 75% to 80% were seen once. Source material: PBMCs. The receptors here all came from a female donor in good health and CMV-seronegative. Each CDR3 is given with its conserved first and last residue.

v_call cdr3_length cdr3_aa
TRBV29-1 13 CSVGSDRGETQYF
TRBV5-5 13 CASSLQGTYEQYF
TRBV11-3 17 CASSSPGQGLSAEKLFF
TRBV10-3 12 CAIMDGAYEQYF
TRBV7-9 15 CASSLRGQGDYGYTF
TRBV5-1 15 CASSHGLADSYEQYF
TRBV9 15 CASSAQTGGWETQYF
TRBV29-1 14 CSVQGRHSNTEAFF
TRBV14 15 CASSQFWGQGFEQYF
TRBV6-6 15 CASSLGLAGIYEQYF
TRBV10-3 15 CAISETGSQQETQYF
TRBV6-5 16 CASSSVAGAWSYEQYF
TRBV7-6 15 CASSLVGEGENEAFF
TRBV7-9 14 CASSLGTGLETQYF
TRBV7-9 15 CASSARGSSYNEQFF
TRBV7-9 17 CSSSPPLGAGGANVLTF
TRBV5-4 12 CASRGRADEQYF
TRBV27 16 CASSLLAGGANTEAFF
TRBV10-3 12 CAISEQVGEQYF
TRBV25-1 14 CASRTGGYPYEQYF
TRBV28 13 CASRRGGPREQYF
TRBV18 14 CASSVWDRSYEQYF
TRBV7-2 14 CASGGTSGEGELFF
TRBV9 14 CASSGQDWGNTIYF
TRBV6-5 14 CASQMVEGNTEAFF
TRBV18 14 CASSGLAGADTQYF
TRBV5-1 16 CASSLGSGLYDTEAFF
TRBV29-1 14 CSVPLLDSTDTQYF
TRBV6-6 14 CASSLTGSTGELFF
TRBV12-5 15 CASGTWTGGNYEQYF
TRBV11-3 16 CASSLRGGPGSYEQYF
TRBV6-5 13 CASKVANNYEQYF
TRBV4-2 15 CASSQRAGPNEKLFF
TRBV6-6 14 CASSRDSKLNEQFF
TRBV7-9 16 CASSPITGGPHNEQFF
TRBV6-1 16 CASSELGGSSTDTQYF
TRBV9 14 CASSVVLKNTEAFF
TRBV15 16 CATSRDIGSSNSPLHF
TRBV6-1 16 CASSEALLAGGETQYF
TRBV19 14 CASSTTGGSYGYTF
TRBV7-9 14 CASSTIRGGTEAFF
TRBV5-5 16 CASSLAERGNTGELFF